This T cell receptor (beta chain) was obtained from a study of blood T cell repertoires in COVID-19. Across the study: The United States, Italy and Spain provided the acute and convalescent COVID-19 samples.

Authors' processing steps: Reference gene primer amplification gave nucleated cell count estimates. Repertoires were generated with immunoSEQ multiplex PCR, while TCRdb's copy carries only in-frame clones and drops some. The DNA gave D and trimming, while V, J and clone size come from that table. Of some 91,000 clones listed, approximately 82% are singletons. V was trimmed by 5 bases and J by 4 bases, leaving 5 bases between them. The CDR3 has 11 amino acids. The germline gives CDR1 DFQATT, CDR2 SNEGSKA (reference sequence). The rearrangement joins TRBV20-1 to TRBJ1-4; D remains unclear. Sequencing used peripheral blood. The receptor was derived from a human donor in a cohort sampled during active COVID-19. CDR3 in DNA: TGCAGTGCTTCTTATAATGAAAAACTGTTTTTT. Its translation is CSASYNEKLFF.